The rows below give T cell receptor beta chains drawn from one sample of a study of PD-1 blockade in classical Hodgkin lymphoma. Using immunoSEQ multiplex PCR, the repertoire was profiled, and TCRdb retains in-frame clones only, with some absent. Of some 4,000 clones in the sample, about two thirds were seen once. The starting material was peripheral blood mononuclear cells (PBMCs), obtained at baseline. These TCRs come from a human donor with classical Hodgkin lymphoma. Both conserved end residues are part of each CDR3. The order of the fields is CDR3 DNA, CDR3 protein, J gene, clone size, D gene, V gene. The D gene is left open where the match is weak. Where a row states a size, it is once, few, many or the class of an expanded clone; other rows omit it.

CDR3 DNA: TGTGCCAGCAGCGCCCGGGAGAGAACAAGCTCCTATAATTCACCCCTCCACTTT
CDR3 protein: CASSARERTSSYNSPLHF
J gene: TRBJ1-6
clone size: -
D gene: -
V gene: TRBV7-2

CDR3 DNA: TGTGCCAGCAGCTTATTTGGGGAGACCCAGTACTTC
CDR3 protein: CASSLFGETQYF
J gene: TRBJ2-5
clone size: once
D gene: -
V gene: TRBV7-2

CDR3 DNA: TGTGCCAGCAGCTTACTGGGGGCAGGGGGCTCGAACACTGAAGCTTTCTTT
CDR3 protein: CASSLLGAGGSNTEAFF
J gene: TRBJ1-1
clone size: -
D gene: TRBD1
V gene: TRBV7-9

CDR3 DNA: TGTGCCAGCAGCCTGCGGGGCTCCGTAATAGGAAACACCATATATTTT
CDR3 protein: CASSLRGSVIGNTIYF
J gene: TRBJ1-3
clone size: medium-sized
D gene: -
V gene: TRBV7-6

CDR3 DNA: TGCGCCAGCAGCCTAGAGGGGGTCACCGGGGAGCTGTTTTTT
CDR3 protein: CASSLEGVTGELFF
J gene: TRBJ2-2
clone size: -
D gene: -
V gene: TRBV5-1

CDR3 DNA: TGTGCCAGCAGCCAACCTCCGGGCACCCAGGGGGAGACCCAGTACTTC
CDR3 protein: CASSQPPGTQGETQYF
J gene: TRBJ2-5
clone size: -
D gene: -
V gene: TRBV7-9

CDR3 DNA: TGTGCCAGCAGCGTAGGAACTAGCGGGGATACGCAGTATTTT
CDR3 protein: CASSVGTSGDTQYF
J gene: TRBJ2-3
clone size: -
D gene: TRBD2
V gene: TRBV9

CDR3 DNA: TGCGCCAGCAGAGACAGGGGGGGAGAGACCCAGTACTTC
CDR3 protein: CASRDRGGETQYF
J gene: TRBJ2-5
clone size: -
D gene: TRBD1
V gene: TRBV4-1

CDR3 DNA: TGTGCCAGTAGTATAGCCGAACACATCTCTGGGGCCAACGTCCTGACTTTC
CDR3 protein: CASSIAEHISGANVLTF
J gene: TRBJ2-6
clone size: few
D gene: -
V gene: TRBV19

CDR3 DNA: TGCGCCAGCAGCTTGGGGACAGGGGCCCCGACTGAAGCTTTCTTT
CDR3 protein: CASSLGTGAPTEAFF
J gene: TRBJ1-1
clone size: -
D gene: TRBD1
V gene: TRBV5-1

CDR3 DNA: TGTGCCAGCGGAACAGGACAAATAACTCGGAATGAGCAGTTCTTC
CDR3 protein: CASGTGQITRNEQFF
J gene: TRBJ2-1
clone size: -
D gene: -
V gene: TRBV6-5